Below, 16 T cell receptor beta chains from the same sample are listed, as sequenced in a study of radiotherapy plus CTLA-4 blockade in lung cancer. Clones were read by immunoSEQ multiplex PCR, and TCRdb kept only the in-frame ones, dropping some. Of 86,000 or so clones listed, roughly 79% were seen once; the top ten hold more than 3.5%. The material was peripheral blood, obtained from a patient treated with radiotherapy plus ipilimumab. Receptors were obtained from a human donor with non-small cell lung cancer who had a partial response to radiotherapy plus ipilimumab. Some clones in this sample may be carry-over from other donors' samples.

V is TRBV7-3 and J is TRBJ2-2; 15 bases map to TRBD2. Per germline, CDR1 SGHTA and CDR2 FQGTGA. The CDR3 runs to 19 residues. Trimming took 4 bases from V and 1 from J; bases not matched to a gene: 7. This CDR3 is CASSSGLAGGPMNTGELFF. CDR3 nucleotide sequence: TGTGCCAGCAGCTCCGGACTAGCGGGGGGGCCTATGAACACCGGGGAGCTGTTTTTT.

The chain uses TRBV28 and TRBJ1-2; D uncertain. The V and J ends lost 6 bases and 4 bases respectively, with 12 bases between them. CDR1 MDHEN and CDR2 SYDVKM come from the germline V gene. This CDR3 comprises 13 residues. CDR3 coding DNA: TGTGCCAGCAGGCCCGGGTATGCCTATGGCTACACCTTC. Translated, it gives CASRPGYAYGYTF.

The genes are TRBV7-2 and TRBJ2-4; 12 nucleotides match TRBD2. Losses at the gene ends were 5 bases for V and 7 bases for J; bases not matched to a gene: 6. The CDR3 loop spans 15 amino acids. CDR1 is SGHTA, CDR2 FQGNSA, per germline. The CDR3 here is CASSPRLAGVNIQYF. For the CDR3, the DNA is TGTGCCAGCAGCCCCCGACTAGCGGGGGTGAACATTCAGTACTTC.

The chain links TRBV5-1 to TRBJ2-2; tentative D call: TRBD2 (5 bases). CDR3 size: 18 residues. V shed 4 bases and J shed 0 bases, with 19 bases lying between them. The germline CDR1 and CDR2 sequences are SGHRS and YFSETQ. The CDR3 DNA reads as TGCGCCAGCAGCAGCTATGGTAGAGGGAAGGCGAACACCGGGGAGCTGTTTTTT. Translating gives CASSSYGRGKANTGELFF.

V and J are TRBV6-6 and TRBJ2-7; tentative D call: TRBD1 (5 bases). Between the trimmed V and J ends, which lost 2 bases and 0 bases, there was a span of 11 bases. The CDR3 consists of 15 residues. Germline V gene lookup returns CDR1 MNHNY and CDR2 SVGAGI (reference sequence). The CDR3 DNA is TGTGCCAGCAGTTACGACAGTCCCCTCTCCTACGAGCAGTACTTC. Amino acids: CASSYDSPLSYEQYF.

On this clone itself: The junction departs from germline at one end; a sequencing error may be responsible. This chain links TRBV28 with TRBJ2-7; tentatively, D is TRBD1 (5 bases). Germline-derived CDR1 and CDR2 are MDHEN and SYDVKM. This CDR3 region has 13 residues. Written as DNA, the CDR3 is TGTGCCAGCAGTTTTTCCACAGGCTACGGGCAGTACTTC. This encodes CASSFSTGYGQYF. The whole variable domain, remainder taken from reference TRBV28 and TRBJ2-7, is DVKVTQSSRYLVKRTGEKVFLECVQDMDHENMFWYRQDPGLGLRLIYFSYDVKMKEKGDIPEGYSVSREKKERFSLILESASTNQTSMYLCASSFSTGYGQYFGPGTRLTVT.

The chain couples TRBV6-5 to TRBJ2-5; 9 nucleotides agree with TRBD1. The better agreement between TRBJ2-7 and the DNA end casts doubt on the J call. This CDR3 is built from 15 residues. CDR1 and CDR2 (germline): MNHEY, SVGAGI. For the CDR3, the DNA is TGTGCCAGCAAAACGATGACAGGGGGGGTTTACGAGCAGTACTTC. It encodes CASKTMTGGVYEQYF.

The sample holds a few counts of this clone. The junction differs from germline at one of its ends, possibly a read error. CDR3 residues: CASSTGGVLIF. The CDR3 nucleotides read TGTGCCAGTAGTACCGGCGGGGTCCTCATCTTC. The chain employs TRBV19 and TRBJ2-1; D possibly corresponds to TRBD2 (6 bases). CDR1 and CDR2 (germline): LNHDA, SQIVND (reference sequence). CDR3 length equals 11 residues.

The chain recombines TRBV5-1 with TRBJ1-1; unclear D gene. CDR1 SGHRS and CDR2 YFSETQ come from the germline V gene. V gave up 3 bases and J gave up 6 bases, with 15 bases separating them. This CDR3 is built from 14 residues. Here the CDR3 DNA reads TGCGCCAGCAGCTGGAGCCCGGCGGTTCCTGAAGCTTTCTTT. Translated, it gives CASSWSPAVPEAFF.

The chain joins TRBV2 to TRBJ1-2, with TRBD1 matching over 9 bases. The CDR3 covers 14 residues. V lost 7 bases, J lost 8 bases, and 11 bases stayed unmatched. Germline values: CDR1 SNHLY, CDR2 FYNNEI. CDR3 nucleotides: TGTGCCAGCACCCGGACAGGGGTATTAGGAGGCTACACCTTC. It codes for CASTRTGVLGGYTF.

This clone has just a few counts. The chain recombines TRBV5-4 with TRBJ2-1; TRBD2 matches 11 bases. The trim removed 4 bases at V and 8 bases at J, leaving 14 bases unmatched. Germline assignment: CDR1 SGHNT and CDR2 YYREEE (reference sequence). The CDR3 length is 17 residues. The CDR3 loop is CASSPQGLAGGVYEQFF. The CDR3 coding sequence is TGTGCCAGCAGCCCTCAAGGGCTAGCGGGGGGCGTATATGAGCAGTTCTTC.

The gene calls are TRBV6-1 and TRBJ2-3; 16 nucleotides align to TRBD2. Germline V gene data show CDR1 as MNHNS and CDR2 as SASEGT. V shed 9 bases, J shed 6 bases, and the junction held 6 bases outside the gene matches. The CDR3 extends over 15 amino acids. CDR3 DNA sequence: TGTGCCAGTGGGACTAGCGGGGGGGCTTTGGATACGCAGTATTTT. Its protein is CASGTSGGALDTQYF.

The chain is built from TRBV18 and TRBJ1-4, with D possibly matching TRBD1 (5 bases). CDR1 is KGHSH and CDR2 is LQKENI in the germline V gene. The V end lost 4 bases, the J end lost 6 bases, and 12 bases lay between the germline ends. The CDR3 totals 14 residues. Written as DNA, the CDR3 is TGTGCCAGCTCACGGGACTGGAAGGATGAAAAACTGTTTTTT. Translated: CASSRDWKDEKLFF.

This rearrangement joins TRBV28 to TRBJ2-3, with D perhaps TRBD2 (6 bases). This CDR3 comprises 17 residues. Germline lookup yields CDR1 MDHEN and CDR2 SYDVKM. The V end lost 2 bases, the J end lost 0 bases, and 15 bases lay between the germline ends. CDR3 sequence (DNA): TGTGCCAGCAGTTTAAGCCTCCGTGGGGGGAGCACAGATACGCAGTATTTT. Translating it yields CASSLSLRGGSTDTQYF.

This clone came up a few times. The CDR3 nucleotides read TGTGCCAGCAGCTTGCTAGCGACCTACGAGCAGTACTTC. The encoded protein is CASSLLATYEQYF. V and J are TRBV5-4 and TRBJ2-7, with a tentative D call TRBD2 (6 bases). The germline V gene has CDR1 SGHNT and CDR2 YYREEE (reference sequence). V was shortened by 1 base and J by 2 bases, with 7 bases between the two germline ends. CDR3 length: 13 amino acids.

The chain is built from TRBV18 and TRBJ2-5; 10 nucleotides align to TRBD2. In germline, CDR1 is KGHSH, CDR2 LQKENI. The CDR3 has 17 amino acids. V lost 2 bases to trimming and J lost 5 bases; unmatched junction nucleotides: 11. CDR3 DNA sequence: TGTGCCAGCTCACCAACCGCGCTAGCGGGGGCAGGGGAGACCCAGTACTTC. Translated: CASSPTALAGAGETQYF.